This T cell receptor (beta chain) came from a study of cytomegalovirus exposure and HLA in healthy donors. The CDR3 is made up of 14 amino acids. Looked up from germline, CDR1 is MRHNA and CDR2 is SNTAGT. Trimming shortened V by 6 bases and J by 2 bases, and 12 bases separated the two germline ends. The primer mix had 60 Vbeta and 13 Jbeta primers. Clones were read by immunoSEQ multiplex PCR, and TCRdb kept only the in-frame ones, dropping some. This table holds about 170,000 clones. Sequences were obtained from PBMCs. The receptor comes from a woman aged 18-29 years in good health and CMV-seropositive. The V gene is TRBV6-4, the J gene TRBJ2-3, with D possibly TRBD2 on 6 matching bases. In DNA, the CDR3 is TGTGCCAGCAGGGCCGGGACTCACACAGATACGCAGTATTTT. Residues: CASRAGTHTDTQYF.